This record covers a single T cell receptor beta chain. The data belong to a study of cytomegalovirus exposure and HLA in healthy donors. Trimming took off 0 bases at V and 3 bases at J, with 12 bases between the two ends. Germline V gene data show CDR1 as SGHRS and CDR2 as YFSETQ. This CDR3 comprises 16 residues. PCR amplification relied on 60 Vbeta primers (plus 13 Jbeta primers). The table came from immunoSEQ multiplex PCR; TCRdb's copy has only in-frame clones and leaves some out. The sample has about 110,000 clones, approximately 73% seen once; the top ten hold roughly 8%. The receptor comes from a man aged 25-40 years in good health and CMV-seronegative. Sequencing was done on a sample of PBMCs. The rearrangement uses TRBV5-1 and TRBJ1-4; no definite D call. In nucleotides, the CDR3 is TGCGCCAGCAGCTTGGGAGGGCGCGGGGCTAATGAAAAACTGTTTTTT. It is translated as CASSLGGRGANEKLFF.